The present entry profiles one T cell receptor (beta chain) with its context. Its specificity is not known. These data come from a study of cytomegalovirus exposure and HLA in healthy donors. Whole-study findings and limits: Later on, an analysis tied over 15,000 TCR beta sequences to HLA alleles at 0.05 false discovery rate. Trimming of TCR beta V- and J-genes showed a link, identified in a later analysis, to a missense DCLRE1C variant. Cytomegalovirus status, reportedly, was diagnosed with high specificity and sensitivity by the classifier. Immune exposure information available was restricted to CMV serostatus.

Germline CDR1 is MNHEY and CDR2 is SVGAGI. With V trimmed by 4 bases and J by 2 bases, 4 bases remained unmatched. This CDR3 contains 15 residues. Vbeta (60) and Jbeta (13) primers were used in the PCR. Measured with immunoSEQ multiplex PCR; TCRdb has only the in-frame clones, and not every one. This table holds roughly 200,000 clones, 65% to 80% found once. Sequencing was performed on PBMCs. The chain uses TRBV6-5 and TRBJ1-3; TRBD1 aligns across 8 bases. This clonotype was obtained from a woman aged 30 to 39 in good health and CMV-seropositive. CDR3 in amino acids: CASSSDRVTGNTIYF. Written as DNA, the CDR3 is TGTGCCAGCAGTTCGGACAGGGTTACTGGAAACACCATATATTTT.